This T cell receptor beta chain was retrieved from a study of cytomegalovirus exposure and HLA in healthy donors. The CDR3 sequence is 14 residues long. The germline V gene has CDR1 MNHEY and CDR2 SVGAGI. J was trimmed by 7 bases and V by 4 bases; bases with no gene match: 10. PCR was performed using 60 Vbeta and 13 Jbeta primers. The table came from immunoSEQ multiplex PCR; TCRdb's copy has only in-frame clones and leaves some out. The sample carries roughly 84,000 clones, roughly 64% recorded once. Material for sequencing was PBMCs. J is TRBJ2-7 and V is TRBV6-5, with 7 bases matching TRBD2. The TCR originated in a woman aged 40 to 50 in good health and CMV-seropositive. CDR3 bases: TGTGCCAGCAGTTCGAGGGGCGGGAGCTGGGAGCAGTACTTC. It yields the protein CASSSRGGSWEQYF.